Below, one T cell receptor (beta chain) is given with its context. Its antigen is as yet unknown. The data originate from a study of CD8+CD57+ T cells in acquired aplastic anemia. At the level of the study: When averaged, DNA from sorted CD4+ and CD8+ cells came to 3 to 3.5 ug. Among healthy donors, CD4+ cells averaged approximately 11 million reads. Study conclusions and caveats: Patients shared some 30 CD8+ CDR3 sequences with controls. Between patients and controls, CD8+ Simpson's diversity did not vary significantly.

CDR3 and TCR beta VDJ profiling relied on a genomic DNA template. MiXCR was run by TCRdb on the reads, yielding one entry per CDR3 protein. Among about 180,000 distinct CDR3 sequences, 40% to 50% were seen once, and the ten largest hold approximately 2.9%. V lost 3 bases and J 1 base, leaving 6 bases between the germline ends. Germline assignment: CDR1 SEHNR and CDR2 FQNEAQ (reference sequence). CDR3 length: 13 residues. This sequence originates from a human donor in good health. The chain uses TRBV7-9 and TRBJ1-1; D not resolved. Sequencing was carried out using sorted CD4+, CD8+, or CD8+CD57+ T cells (not recorded which) from PBMCs. CDR3 DNA sequence: TGTGCCAGCAGCTTTCAGGAGAACACTGAAGCTTTCTTT. This codes for CASSFQENTEAFF. Full variable domain (outside the CDR3, taken from reference TRBV7-9 and TRBJ1-1): DTGVSQNPRHKITKRGQNVTFRCDPISEHNRLYWYRQTLGQGPEFLTYFQNEAQLEKSRLLSDRFSAERPKGSFSTLEIQRTEQGDSAMYLCASSFQENTEAFFGQGTRLTVV.